Reported below is one TCR beta chain. Antigen: not known. Data came from immunoSEQ multiplex PCR; TCRdb stores just in-frame clones and leaves some out. The sample yields around 320,000 clones, 87% seen once. The data are from a study of shared clonotypes between healthy human individuals. Findings of the study overall: Clonotypes not shared had lower generation probabilities than those common to all four donors. Memory subsets had estimated richness that was generally smaller than that of naive subsets. Blood alone was sampled, and tissue repertoires likely differ. The naive CD4 repertoires of a handful of donors were compared, and around 4.9% of clonotypes were shared.

CDR3 size: 11 residues. V was shortened by 8 bases and J by 0 bases, with 4 bases between the two germline ends. Per the germline V gene, CDR1 is MNHEY and CDR2 is SMNVEV (reference sequence). The specimen was memory CD8+ T cells sorted from blood. Specified subset: CD45RO+ cells pooled with CCR7-negative TemRA cells. The sequence came from a man in his late teens or twenties in good health. V and J are TRBV27 and TRBJ1-1; D is uncertain. This CDR3 is CASGLNTEAFF. The DNA for the CDR3 is TGTGCCAGCGGATTGAACACTGAAGCTTTCTTT.